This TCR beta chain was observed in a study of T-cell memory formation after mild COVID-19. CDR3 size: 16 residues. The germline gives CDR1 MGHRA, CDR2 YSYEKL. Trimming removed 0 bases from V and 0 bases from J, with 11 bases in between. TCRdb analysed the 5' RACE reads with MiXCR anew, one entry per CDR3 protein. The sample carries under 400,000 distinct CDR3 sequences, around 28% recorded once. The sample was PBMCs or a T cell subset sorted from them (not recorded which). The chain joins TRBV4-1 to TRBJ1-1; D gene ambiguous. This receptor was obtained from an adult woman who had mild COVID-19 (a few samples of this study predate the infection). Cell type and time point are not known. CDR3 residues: CASSQDGIPMNTEAFF. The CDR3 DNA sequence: TGCGCCAGCAGCCAAGACGGAATACCAATGAACACTGAAGCTTTCTTT.